Included here is one T cell receptor beta chain sequence, with context. This record belongs to a study of CDR3 diversity in severe acne. Each CDR3 protein is one row after TCRdb ran MiXCR on the PCR reads. The sample has 97,000 or so distinct CDR3 sequences, roughly half seen once. The sample consisted of blood. The receptor was isolated from a male donor with acne.

The CDR3 region has the DNA TGTGCCAGCAGCCAGTACGTTAGCGGGAGACGCACAGATACGCAGTATTTT. Its protein is CASSQYVSGRRTDTQYF. This chain connects TRBV9 to TRBJ2-3; 9 bases map to TRBD2. V was pared by 4 bases and J by 1 base, with 10 bases of the junction left unmatched. The CDR3 sequence is 17 residues long. CDR1 SGDLS and CDR2 YYNGEE come from the germline V gene.